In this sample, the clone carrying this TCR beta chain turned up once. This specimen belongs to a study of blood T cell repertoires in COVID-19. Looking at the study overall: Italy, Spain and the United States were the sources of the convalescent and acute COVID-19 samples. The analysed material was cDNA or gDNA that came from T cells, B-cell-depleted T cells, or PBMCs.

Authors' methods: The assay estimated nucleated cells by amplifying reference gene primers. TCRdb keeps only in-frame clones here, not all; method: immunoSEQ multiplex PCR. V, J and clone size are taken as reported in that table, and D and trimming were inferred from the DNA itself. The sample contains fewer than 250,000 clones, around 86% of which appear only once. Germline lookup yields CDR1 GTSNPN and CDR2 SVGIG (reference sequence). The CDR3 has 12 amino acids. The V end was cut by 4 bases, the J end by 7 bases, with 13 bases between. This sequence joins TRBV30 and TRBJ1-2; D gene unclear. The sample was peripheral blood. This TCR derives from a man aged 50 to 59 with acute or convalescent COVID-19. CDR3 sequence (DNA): TGTGCCTGGACACGGGAGGTTAGTGGCTACACCTTC. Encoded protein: CAWTREVSGYTF.